This section outlines one T cell receptor (beta chain) sequence together with its context. Original processing methods: Reference gene primer amplification in the assay estimated nucleated cell counts. Generated by immunoSEQ multiplex PCR, the TCRdb table keeps only in-frame clones and is missing some. V and J calls and clone size are copied from that table; D and trimming were computed from the DNA. The table includes 330,000 or so clones, about nine tenths detected once. The germline CDR1 and CDR2 sequences are GTSNPN and SVGIG (reference sequence). V lost 1 base to trimming and J lost 8 bases; unmatched junction nucleotides: 7. This CDR3 has 13 residues. Cohorts were determined from participant-reported clinical history. This entry comes from a study of blood T cell repertoires in COVID-19.

The receptor's source is a woman aged 25 to 39 who had been exposed to COVID-19. The sample taken for sequencing was PBMCs or T cells enriched from blood (not recorded which). The chain has TRBV30 and TRBJ1-2; 7 bases are shared with TRBD1. The CDR3 region is CAWSETGAKGYTF. CDR3 sequence (DNA): TGTGCCTGGAGTGAAACAGGGGCGAAAGGCTACACCTTC. The full variable domain, its missing parts supplied by reference TRBV30 and TRBJ1-2, is SQTIHQWPATLVQPVGSPLSLECTVEGTSNPNLYWYRQAAGRGLQLLFYSVGIGQISSEVPQNLSASRPQDRQFILSSKKLLLSDSGFYLCAWSETGAKGYTFGSGTRLTVV.